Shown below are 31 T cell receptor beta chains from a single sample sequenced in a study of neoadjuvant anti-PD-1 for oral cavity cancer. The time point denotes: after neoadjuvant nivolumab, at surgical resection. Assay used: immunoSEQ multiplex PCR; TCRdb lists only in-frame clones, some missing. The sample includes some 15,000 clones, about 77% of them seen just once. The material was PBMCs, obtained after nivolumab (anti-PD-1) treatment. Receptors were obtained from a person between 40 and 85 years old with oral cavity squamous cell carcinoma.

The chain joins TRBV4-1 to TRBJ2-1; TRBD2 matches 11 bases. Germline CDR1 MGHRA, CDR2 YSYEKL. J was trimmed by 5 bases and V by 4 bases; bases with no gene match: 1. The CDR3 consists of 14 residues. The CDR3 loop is CASSLTSGNNEQFF. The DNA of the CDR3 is TGCGCCAGCAGCCTGACTAGCGGGAACAATGAGCAGTTCTTC.

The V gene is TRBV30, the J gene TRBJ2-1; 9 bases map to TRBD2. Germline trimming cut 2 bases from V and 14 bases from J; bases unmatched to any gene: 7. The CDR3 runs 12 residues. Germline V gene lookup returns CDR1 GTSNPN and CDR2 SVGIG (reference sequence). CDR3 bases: TGTGCCTGGAGTTCTTTAGCGGGAGTGGAGTTCTTC. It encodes CAWSSLAGVEFF.

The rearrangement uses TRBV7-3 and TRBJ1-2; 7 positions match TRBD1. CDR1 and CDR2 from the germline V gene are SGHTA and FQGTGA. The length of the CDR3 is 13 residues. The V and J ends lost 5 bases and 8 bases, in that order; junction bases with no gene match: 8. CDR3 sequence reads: CASSPDRAGGYTF. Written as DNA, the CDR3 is TGTGCCAGCAGCCCCGACAGGGCCGGCGGCTACACCTTC.

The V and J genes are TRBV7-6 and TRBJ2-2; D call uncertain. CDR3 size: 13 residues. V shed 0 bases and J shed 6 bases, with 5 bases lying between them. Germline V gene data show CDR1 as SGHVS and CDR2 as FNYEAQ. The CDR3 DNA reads TGTGCCAGCAGCTTAGCACATGCCGGGGAGCTGTTTTTT. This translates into CASSLAHAGELFF.

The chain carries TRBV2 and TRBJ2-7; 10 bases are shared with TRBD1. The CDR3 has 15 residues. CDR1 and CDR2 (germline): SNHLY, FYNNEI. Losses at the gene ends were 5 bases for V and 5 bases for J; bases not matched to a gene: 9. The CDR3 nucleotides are TGTGCCAGCAGTAACCGGGACAGGGGATCCCACGAGCAGTACTTC. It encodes CASSNRDRGSHEQYF. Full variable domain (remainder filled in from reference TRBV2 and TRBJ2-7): EPEVTQTPSHQVTQMGQEVILRCVPISNHLYFYWYRQILGQKVEFLVSFYNNEISEKSEIFDDQFSVERPDGSNFTLKIRSTKLEDSAMYFCASSNRDRGSHEQYFGPGTRLTVT.

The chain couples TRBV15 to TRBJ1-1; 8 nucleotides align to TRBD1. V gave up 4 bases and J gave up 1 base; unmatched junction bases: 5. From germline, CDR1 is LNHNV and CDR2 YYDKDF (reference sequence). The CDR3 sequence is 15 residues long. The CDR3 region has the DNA TGTGCCACCAGCACAATAGACAGGGGGAACACTGAAGCTTTCTTT. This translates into CATSTIDRGNTEAFF.

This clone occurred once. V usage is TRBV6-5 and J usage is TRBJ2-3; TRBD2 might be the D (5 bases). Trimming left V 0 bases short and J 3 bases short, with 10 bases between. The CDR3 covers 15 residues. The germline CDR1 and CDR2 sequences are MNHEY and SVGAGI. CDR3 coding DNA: TGTGCCAGCAGTTACTCCGGGCTAGCTACAGATACGCAGTATTTT. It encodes CASSYSGLATDTQYF.

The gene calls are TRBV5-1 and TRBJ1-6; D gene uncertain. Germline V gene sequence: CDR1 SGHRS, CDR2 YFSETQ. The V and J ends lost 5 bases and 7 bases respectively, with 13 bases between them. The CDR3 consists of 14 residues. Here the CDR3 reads CASRSQVGNSPLHF. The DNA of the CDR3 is TGCGCCAGCAGAAGCCAGGTGGGAAATTCACCCCTCCACTTT.

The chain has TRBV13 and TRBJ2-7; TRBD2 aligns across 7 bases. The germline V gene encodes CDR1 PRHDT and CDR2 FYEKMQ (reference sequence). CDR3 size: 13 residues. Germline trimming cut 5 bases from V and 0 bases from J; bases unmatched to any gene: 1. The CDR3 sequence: CASSSGNSYEQYF. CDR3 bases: TGTGCCAGCAGCAGCGGGAACTCCTACGAGCAGTACTTC.

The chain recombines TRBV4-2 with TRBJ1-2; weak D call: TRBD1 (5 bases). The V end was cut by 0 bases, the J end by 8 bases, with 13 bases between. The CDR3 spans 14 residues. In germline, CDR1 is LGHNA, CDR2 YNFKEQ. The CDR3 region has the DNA TGTGCCAGCAGCCAAGATGTAGGGACCGGCGGCTACACCTTC. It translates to CASSQDVGTGGYTF.

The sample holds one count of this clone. For the CDR3, the DNA is TGTGCCATCAGTTACGCAGGGACAGACATGAACACTGAAGCTTTCTTT. The encoded protein is CAISYAGTDMNTEAFF. J is TRBJ1-1 and V is TRBV10-3, with 7 positions matching TRBD1. CDR1 and CDR2 from the germline V gene are ENHRY and SYGVKD. This CDR3 is built from 16 residues. Trimming removed 5 bases from V and 0 bases from J; junction bases left unmatched: 9.

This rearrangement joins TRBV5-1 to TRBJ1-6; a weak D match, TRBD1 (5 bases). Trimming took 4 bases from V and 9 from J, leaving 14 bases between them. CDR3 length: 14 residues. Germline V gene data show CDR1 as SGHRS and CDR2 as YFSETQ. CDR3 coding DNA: TGCGCCAGCAGCGCTCAGGGCAGCGGTTCACCCCTCCACTTT. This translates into CASSAQGSGSPLHF. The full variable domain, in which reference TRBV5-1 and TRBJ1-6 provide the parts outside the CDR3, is KAGVTQTPRYLIKTRGQQVTLSCSPISGHRSVSWYQQTPGQGLQFLFEYFSETQRNKGNFPGRFSGRQFSNSRSEMNVSTLELGDSALYLCASSAQGSGSPLHFGNGTRLTVT.

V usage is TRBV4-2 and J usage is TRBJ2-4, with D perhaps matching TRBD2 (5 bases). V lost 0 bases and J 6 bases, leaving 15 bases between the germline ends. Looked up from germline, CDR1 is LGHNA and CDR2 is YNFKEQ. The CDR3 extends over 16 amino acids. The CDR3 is CASSQESFGVGNIQYF. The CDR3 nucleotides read TGTGCCAGCAGCCAAGAGTCTTTCGGGGTTGGAAACATTCAGTACTTC.

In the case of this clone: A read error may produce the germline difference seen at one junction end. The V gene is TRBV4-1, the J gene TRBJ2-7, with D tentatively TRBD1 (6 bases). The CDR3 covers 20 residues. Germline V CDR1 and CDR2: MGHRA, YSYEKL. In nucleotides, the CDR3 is TGCGCCAGCAGCCAATACATGCCAGTCGTTCAGGGGCCCCGAGGGGCTGGACAGTATTTC. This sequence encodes CASSQYMPVVQGPRGAGQYF.

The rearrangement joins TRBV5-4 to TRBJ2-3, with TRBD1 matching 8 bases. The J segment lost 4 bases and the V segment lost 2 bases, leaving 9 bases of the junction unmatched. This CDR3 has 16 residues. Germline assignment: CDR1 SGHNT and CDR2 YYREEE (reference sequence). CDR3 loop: CASSFGQGRSADTQYF. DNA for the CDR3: TGTGCCAGCAGCTTTGGACAGGGAAGGAGCGCAGATACGCAGTATTTT.

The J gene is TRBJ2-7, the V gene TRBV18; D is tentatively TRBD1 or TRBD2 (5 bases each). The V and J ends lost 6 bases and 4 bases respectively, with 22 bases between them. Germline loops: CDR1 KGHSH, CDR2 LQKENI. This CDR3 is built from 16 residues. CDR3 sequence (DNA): TGTGCCAGCTCCCAGGGTTTTAGGGACCTCTTATACGAGCAGTACTTC. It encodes CASSQGFRDLLYEQYF.

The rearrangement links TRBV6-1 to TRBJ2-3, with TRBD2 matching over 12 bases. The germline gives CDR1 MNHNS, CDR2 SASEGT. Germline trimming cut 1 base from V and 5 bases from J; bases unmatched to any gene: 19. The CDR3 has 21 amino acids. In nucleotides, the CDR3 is TGTGCCAGCAGTGAAGGGTGGATTATGACTAGCGGGGGCCGAGGGGAAGATACGCAGTATTTT. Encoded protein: CASSEGWIMTSGGRGEDTQYF.

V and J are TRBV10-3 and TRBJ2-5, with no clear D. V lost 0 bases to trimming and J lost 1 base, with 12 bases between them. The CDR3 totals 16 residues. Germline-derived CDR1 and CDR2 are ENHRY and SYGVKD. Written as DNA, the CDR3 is TGTGCCATCAGTGAGTCGATTGGGGTGGCCCAAGAGACCCAGTACTTC. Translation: CAISESIGVAQETQYF.

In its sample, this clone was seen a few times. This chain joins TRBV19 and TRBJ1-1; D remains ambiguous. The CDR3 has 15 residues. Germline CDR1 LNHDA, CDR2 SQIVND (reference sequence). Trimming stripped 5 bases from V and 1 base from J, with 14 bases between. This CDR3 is CASSQDGWGNTEAFF. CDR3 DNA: TGTGCCAGTAGTCAAGACGGGTGGGGGAACACTGAAGCTTTCTTT.

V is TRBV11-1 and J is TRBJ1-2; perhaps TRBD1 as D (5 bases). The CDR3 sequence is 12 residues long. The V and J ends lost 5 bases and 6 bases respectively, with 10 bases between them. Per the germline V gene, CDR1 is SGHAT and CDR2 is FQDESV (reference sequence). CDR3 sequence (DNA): TGTGCCAGCAGCCGCCAGGGCCATGGCTACACCTTC. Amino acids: CASSRQGHGYTF.

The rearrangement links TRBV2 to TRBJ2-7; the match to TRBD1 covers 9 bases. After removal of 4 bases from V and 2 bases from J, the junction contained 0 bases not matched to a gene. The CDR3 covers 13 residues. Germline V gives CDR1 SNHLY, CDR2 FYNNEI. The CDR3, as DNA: TGTGCCAGCAGTGGGGACAGGGCCTACGAGCAGTACTTC. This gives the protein CASSGDRAYEQYF.

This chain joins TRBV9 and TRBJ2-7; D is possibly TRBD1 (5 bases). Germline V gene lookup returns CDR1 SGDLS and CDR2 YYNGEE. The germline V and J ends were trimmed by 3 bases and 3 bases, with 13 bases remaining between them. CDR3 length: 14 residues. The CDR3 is CASSADTSDYEQYF. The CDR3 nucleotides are TGTGCCAGCAGCGCGGACACCTCTGACTACGAGCAGTACTTC.

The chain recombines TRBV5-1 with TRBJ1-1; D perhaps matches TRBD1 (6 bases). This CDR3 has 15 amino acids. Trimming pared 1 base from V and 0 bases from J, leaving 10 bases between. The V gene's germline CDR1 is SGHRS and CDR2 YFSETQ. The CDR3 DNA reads TGCGCCAGCAGCTTGTCCGGGGGCTTGAACACTGAAGCTTTCTTT. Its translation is CASSLSGGLNTEAFF.

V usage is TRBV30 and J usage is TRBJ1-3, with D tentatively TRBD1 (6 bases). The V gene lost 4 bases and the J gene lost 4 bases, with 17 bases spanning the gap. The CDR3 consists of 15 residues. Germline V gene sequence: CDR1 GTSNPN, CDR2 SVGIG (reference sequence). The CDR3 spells CAWTNTGSGGNTIYF. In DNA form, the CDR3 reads TGTGCCTGGACAAACACAGGGAGTGGGGGAAACACCATATATTTT.

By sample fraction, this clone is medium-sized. The CDR3 sequence: CASGAQGYEQYF. CDR3 nucleotides: TGTGCCAGCGGGGCCCAGGGGTACGAGCAGTACTTC. The chain couples TRBV25-1 to TRBJ2-7; D is possibly TRBD1 (6 bases). CDR1 MGHDK and CDR2 SYGVNS come from the germline V gene. The CDR3 spans 12 residues. V was trimmed by 8 bases and J by 4 bases, leaving 12 bases between them.

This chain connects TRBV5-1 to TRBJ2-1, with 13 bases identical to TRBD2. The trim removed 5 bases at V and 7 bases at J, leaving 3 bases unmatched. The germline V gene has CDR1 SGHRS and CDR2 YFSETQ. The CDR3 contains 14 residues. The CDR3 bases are TGCGCCAGCAGAATGACTAGCGGGGGGAATGAGCAGTTCTTC. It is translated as CASRMTSGGNEQFF.

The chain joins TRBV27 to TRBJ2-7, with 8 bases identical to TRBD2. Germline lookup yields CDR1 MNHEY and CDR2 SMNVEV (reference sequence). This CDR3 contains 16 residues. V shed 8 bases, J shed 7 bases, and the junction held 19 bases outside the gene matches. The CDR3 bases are TGTGCCAGCCTAGCTTGGGGAGTAGCGGGGTCCGTAGAGCAGTACTTC. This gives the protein CASLAWGVAGSVEQYF.

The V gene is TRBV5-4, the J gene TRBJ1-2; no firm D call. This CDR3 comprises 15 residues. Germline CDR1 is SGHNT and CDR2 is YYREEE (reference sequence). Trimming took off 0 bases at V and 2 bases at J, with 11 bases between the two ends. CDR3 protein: CASSLELAGNYGYTF. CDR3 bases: TGTGCCAGCAGCTTGGAATTGGCGGGCAACTATGGCTACACCTTC.

For the CDR3, the DNA is TGCGCCAGCAGCTCGGAGATACGGAGCAATGAGCAGTTCTTC. It is translated as CASSSEIRSNEQFF. The rearrangement uses TRBV5-1 and TRBJ2-1, with D hard to call. The CDR3 consists of 14 residues. Germline loops: CDR1 SGHRS, CDR2 YFSETQ. Trimming cost V 3 bases and J 6 bases, with 13 bases left between them. Together with reference TRBV5-1 and TRBJ2-1, the CDR3 gives the full variable domain: KAGVTQTPRYLIKTRGQQVTLSCSPISGHRSVSWYQQTPGQGLQFLFEYFSETQRNKGNFPGRFSGRQFSNSRSEMNVSTLELGDSALYLCASSSEIRSNEQFFGPGTRLTVL.

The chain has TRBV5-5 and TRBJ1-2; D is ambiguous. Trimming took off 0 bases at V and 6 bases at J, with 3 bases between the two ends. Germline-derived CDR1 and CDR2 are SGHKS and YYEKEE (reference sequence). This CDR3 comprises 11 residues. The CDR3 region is CASSLGHGYTF. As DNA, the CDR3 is TGTGCCAGCAGCTTGGGACATGGCTACACCTTC.

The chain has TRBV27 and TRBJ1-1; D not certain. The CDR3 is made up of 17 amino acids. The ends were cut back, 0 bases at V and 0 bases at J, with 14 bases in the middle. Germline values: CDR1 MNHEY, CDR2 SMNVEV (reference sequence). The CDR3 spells CASSLSYITPMNTEAFF. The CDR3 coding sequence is TGTGCCAGCAGTTTATCTTATATTACACCGATGAACACTGAAGCTTTCTTT.